This entry lists 16 T cell receptor beta chains sequenced from one sample in a study of T-cell memory formation after mild COVID-19. MiXCR was run by TCRdb on the 5' RACE reads, yielding one entry per CDR3 protein. The sample lists roughly 120,000 distinct CDR3 sequences, about 20% occurring once. Sequencing was carried out using PBMCs or a T cell subset sorted from them (not recorded which). These receptors were taken from a man between 18 and 35 years old who had mild COVID-19 (a few samples of this study predate the infection). Cell type and time point are not known.

This rearrangement joins TRBV12-3 or TRBV12-4 to TRBJ1-1; 10 positions agree with TRBD1. The CDR3 contains 14 residues. Losses at the gene ends were 6 bases for V and 1 base for J; bases not matched to a gene: 2. For the CDR3, the DNA is TGTGCCAGCAGCAGACAGGGGGCGAACACTGAAGCTTTCTTT. Amino acid sequence: CASSRQGANTEAFF.

This clonotype appeared a few times. The chain recombines TRBV6-1 with TRBJ1-2; maybe TRBD1 (5 bases). V was trimmed by 6 bases and J by 4 bases, leaving 15 bases between them. Germline values: CDR1 MNHNS, CDR2 SASEGT. The CDR3 extends over 14 amino acids. CDR3 sequence reads: CASRGTSRPYGYTF. The CDR3 nucleotides are TGTGCCAGCAGAGGGACTTCGCGGCCCTATGGCTACACCTTC.

The gene calls are TRBV6-5 and TRBJ2-2; D is unclear. Germline assignment: CDR1 MNHEY and CDR2 SVGAGI. The CDR3 totals 13 residues. Deletions cut 2 bases from V and 3 bases from J, with 4 bases between. CDR3: CASSYRYTGELFF. The CDR3 region has the DNA TGTGCCAGCAGTTACCGGTACACCGGGGAGCTGTTTTTT.

The chain's CDR3 is CSAQDPAGDTQYF. CDR3 nucleotide sequence: TGCAGCGCACAGGACCCCGCGGGAGATACGCAGTATTTT. The chain has TRBV29-1 and TRBJ2-3; either TRBD1 or TRBD2 may fit D (5 bases each). The CDR3 runs to 13 residues. Trimming left V 7 bases short and J 5 bases short, with 16 bases between. Germline loops: CDR1 SQVTM, CDR2 ANQGSEA.

This clonotype was detected a few times. The chain carries TRBV7-6 and TRBJ2-7; D is perhaps TRBD1 (6 bases). Germline CDR1 reads SGHVS; CDR2 reads FNYEAQ. The V and J ends lost 6 bases and 3 bases respectively, with 15 bases between them. The CDR3 has 14 amino acids. CDR3 loop: CASSRGHPYYEQYV. The CDR3 region has the DNA TGTGCCAGCAGTCGGGGACACCCCTACTACGAGCAGTACGTC.

The chain joins TRBV7-8 to TRBJ2-1, with D maybe TRBD1 (5 bases). Between the trimmed V and J ends, which lost 1 base and 0 bases, there was a span of 7 bases. The CDR3 is 15 residues long. Per the germline V gene, CDR1 is SGHVS and CDR2 is FQNEAQ. CDR3 region: CASSLGQNSYNEQFF. The CDR3 DNA reads TGTGCCAGCAGCTTAGGACAGAACTCCTACAATGAGCAGTTCTTC.

A few counts support this clonotype. The rearrangement uses TRBV6-6 and TRBJ2-5; D is perhaps TRBD1 or TRBD2 (5 bases each). The CDR3 runs to 16 residues. The V end was cut by 4 bases, the J end by 1 base, with 16 bases between. Germline assignment: CDR1 MNHNY and CDR2 SVGAGI (reference sequence). The CDR3 DNA follows: TGTGCCAGCAGTTTACGGGACGAATTAGGCCAAGAGACCCAGTACTTC. This sequence encodes CASSLRDELGQETQYF.

This clonotype was picked up a small number of times. The chain joins TRBV7-9 to TRBJ1-3; no reliable D call. Germline V gives CDR1 SEHNR, CDR2 FQNEAQ (reference sequence). Trimming took off 5 bases at V and 2 bases at J, with 10 bases between the two ends. This CDR3 spans 14 amino acids. The CDR3 sequence is CASSLPGTGNTIYF. CDR3 sequence (DNA): TGTGCCAGCAGCCTACCGGGGACTGGAAACACCATATATTTT. The variable domain in full, completed from reference TRBV7-9 and TRBJ1-3, reads DTGVSQNPRHKITKRGQNVTFRCDPISEHNRLYWYRQTLGQGPEFLTYFQNEAQLEKSRLLSDRFSAERPKGSFSTLEIQRTEQGDSAMYLCASSLPGTGNTIYFGEGSWLTVV.

The sample holds a few counts of this clonotype. The chain carries TRBV6-6 and TRBJ2-5; possibly TRBD2 for D (5 bases). The germline V gene encodes CDR1 MNHNY and CDR2 SVGAGI (reference sequence). The CDR3 has 14 amino acids. Trimming cost V 5 bases and J 5 bases, with 15 bases left between them. CDR3 protein: CASSRLTSGETQYF. In nucleotides, the CDR3 is TGTGCCAGCAGTAGACTTACCTCGGGGGAGACCCAGTACTTC.

This clonotype was counted between two and nine times. This rearrangement joins TRBV4-3 to TRBJ2-2, with 10 nucleotides matching TRBD1. Germline trimming cut 0 bases from V and 5 bases from J; bases unmatched to any gene: 6. Looked up from germline, CDR1 is LGHNA and CDR2 is YSLEER. The CDR3 is 17 residues long. The CDR3 coding sequence is TGCGCCAGCAGCCAAGAGGAACGGACAGGGGGTACCGGGGAGCTGTTTTTT. Translating gives CASSQEERTGGTGELFF.

The chain has TRBV28 and TRBJ1-5, with D unclear. V was trimmed by 5 bases and J by 8 bases, leaving 19 bases between them. In germline, CDR1 is MDHEN, CDR2 SYDVKM. The CDR3 consists of 15 residues. This CDR3 is CASSLWANWREPQHF. DNA of the CDR3: TGTGCCAGCAGTCTTTGGGCCAATTGGAGGGAGCCCCAGCATTTT.

The gene calls are TRBV10-3 and TRBJ1-6; 7 nucleotides match TRBD1. The CDR3 extends over 16 amino acids. J lost 4 bases, V lost 6 bases, and 9 bases had no gene match. Germline CDR1 ENHRY, CDR2 SYGVKD. In DNA, the CDR3 is TGTGCCATCAGCCGGGGGACAGAAAAATATAATTCACCCCTCCACTTT. Its protein is CAISRGTEKYNSPLHF.

This chain connects TRBV6-5 to TRBJ1-2; 10 bases fit TRBD1. Per the germline V gene, CDR1 is MNHEY and CDR2 is SVGAGI. With V trimmed by 0 bases and J by 7 bases, 5 bases remained unmatched. The CDR3 extends over 15 amino acids. CDR3 protein: CASSYSGQGKAGYTF. The CDR3 nucleotides read TGTGCCAGCAGTTACTCGGGACAGGGGAAGGCTGGCTACACCTTC.

At least ten counts were recorded for this clonotype. This chain connects TRBV4-3 to TRBJ2-3, with D perhaps TRBD1 or TRBD2 (5 bases each). The CDR3 covers 17 residues. The V gene's germline CDR1 is LGHNA and CDR2 YSLEER. Trimming removed 4 bases at V and 3 bases at J, with 20 bases between. This CDR3 is CASSPIEGQGGTDTQYF. CDR3 bases: TGCGCCAGCAGCCCGATTGAGGGGCAAGGTGGTACAGATACGCAGTATTTT.

This chain links TRBV28 with TRBJ2-3, with TRBD2 identical over 9 bases. The CDR3 runs to 15 residues. Looked up from germline, CDR1 is MDHEN and CDR2 is SYDVKM. The J segment lost 2 bases and the V segment lost 2 bases, leaving 2 bases of the junction unmatched. DNA for the CDR3: TGTGCCAGCAGTTTAGCGGGGGGGCACACAGATACGCAGTATTTT. Protein: CASSLAGGHTDTQYF.

The chain links TRBV4-1 to TRBJ2-1, with TRBD1 matching over 10 bases. Germline loops: CDR1 MGHRA, CDR2 YSYEKL. The junction had 10 bases not matched to a gene; V was cut back by 1 base and J by 10 bases. CDR3 length: 16 residues. The CDR3: CASSQGGQGYGEEQFF. CDR3 DNA sequence: TGCGCCAGCAGCCAAGGGGGACAGGGGTATGGAGAGGAGCAGTTCTTC.